This note documents a single TCR beta chain sequence. Its antigen remains unidentified. There are no base qualities to consult, and no much larger clone falls within one base. The data derive from a study of response to subunit inactivated influenza vaccine (dated by TCRdb to about 2018). Background on the whole study: Deep quantitative T cell receptor repertoire profiling was used in the study to track responses to a trivalent subunit inactivated influenza vaccine.

Overall study outcomes, separate from this receptor: The authors proposed that each seasonal influenza vaccination may bring in only a limited number of new T cells.

The junction shows trimming of 3 bases on V and 7 bases on J, and the gene matches do not reach 14 bases of it. Reading from cysteine to phenylalanine, the CDR3 counts 17 amino acids. Only the CDR3 DNA stays, 51 bases, in frame from base 1. CDR1 KGHSH and CDR2 LQKENI are derived from the germline V gene. Library preparation employed RT-PCR. The sample was run on an Illumina HiSeq 2500. TCRdb cleaned the public reads at Q25 with fastp, built clones with MiXCR and kept in-frame beta chains. Each entry is one CDR3 protein sequence, shown with its most common DNA and genes. The sample includes 600,000 to 850,000 distinct CDR3 sequences, with 12% to 15% observed a single time. The ten largest clones represent 7.6% of the sample.

The clonotype originates from a man between 50 and 59 years old who received an inactivated influenza vaccine. Donor details come from another sample of the same person, matched by shared clones. Sequenced material: PBMCs from blood, taken approximately 15 days before vaccination. The V and J genes are TRBV18 and TRBJ2-1; 8 central bases correspond to TRBD1. This receptor carries the CDR3 CASSPNIRQGANNEQFF. The nucleotide sequence is TGTGCCAGCTCACCTAATATTAGGCAGGGGGCTAATAATGAGCAGTTCTTC.